This TCR beta chain was found in a study of blood T cells in healthy people across ages. The V gene lost 4 bases and the J gene lost 2 bases, with 9 bases spanning the gap. Germline assignment: CDR1 LGHDT and CDR2 YNNKEL (reference sequence). The CDR3 length is 14 residues. The use of a sample-barcoded 5' primer and a J-beta primer mix characterized a second PCR of roughly 7 to 11 cycles. TCRdb re-called the 5' RACE reads through MiXCR, storing one row per CDR3 protein. The profile shows 800,000 to 950,000 distinct CDR3 sequences, around 49% of them singletons. About this clonotype: Its antigen is as yet unknown.

Caucasian individuals from Russia who were healthy and aged about 6 to 90 acted as donors. Isolated PBMCs totaled at least 7 million in each sample. Whole-study results and caveats: TCR beta diversity per million T cells fell roughly linearly with age.

Sequencing was done on a sample of blood. This rearrangement joins TRBV3-1 to TRBJ2-1, with a possible D match to TRBD2 (5 bases). The receptor was isolated from a man aged 25-40 years in good health. DNA of the CDR3: TGTGCCAGCAGCCGAGCGGACCCCTACAATGAGCAGTTCTTC. Translating it yields CASSRADPYNEQFF.